The 13 T cell receptor beta chains in this list originate from one sample, sequenced in a study of Ad26.COV2.S vaccination and SARS-CoV-2 variants. The sample's treatment: roughly 20 received Ad26.COV2.S at low or high dose, single or two shots; 5 received placebo; per-sample allocation not given. Material that was analyzed had been drawn on day 63 after the first vaccine or placebo injection. Generated by immunoSEQ multiplex PCR, the TCRdb table keeps only in-frame clones and is missing some. The sample carries about 280,000 clones, more than 70% recorded once. The specimen comprised peripheral blood, sampled in a trial of Ad26.COV2.S vaccine versus placebo. The receptors shown here come from a person aged 18-65 years who received the Ad26.COV2.S COVID-19 vaccine or a placebo.

The chain has TRBV13 and TRBJ2-3; D may be TRBD1 or TRBD2 (7 bases each). This CDR3 has 18 amino acids. The germline gives CDR1 PRHDT, CDR2 FYEKMQ (reference sequence). The V end lost 5 bases, the J end lost 1 base, and 22 bases lay between the germline ends. The CDR3 here is CASSAHGGGGMGTDTQYF. CDR3 bases: TGTGCCAGCAGCGCTCACGGGGGAGGGGGCATGGGCACAGATACGCAGTATTTT.

This clone has more than one count but fewer than ten. The V call is TRBV4-3, the J call TRBJ1-2, with D perhaps TRBD1 (6 bases). V lost 0 bases to trimming and J lost 8 bases, with 25 bases between them. Germline-derived CDR1 and CDR2 are LGHNA and YSLEER. CDR3 length: 18 amino acids. In DNA, the CDR3 is TGCGCCAGCAGCCAAGATCTAGGGAACAGGGACCCGCGGGGCGGCTACACCTTC. Translated, it gives CASSQDLGNRDPRGGYTF.

This clone was seen just once. The chain combines TRBV9 with TRBJ2-3; the D call may be TRBD1 or TRBD2 (5 bases each). The CDR3 contains 13 residues. The germline CDR1 and CDR2 sequences are SGDLS and YYNGEE. Trimming left V 3 bases short and J 5 bases short, with 10 bases between. The CDR3: CASSGDPRDTQYF. In nucleotides, the CDR3 is TGTGCCAGCAGCGGGGACCCCAGAGATACGCAGTATTTT.

This chain links TRBV10-1 with TRBJ2-2; D is undetermined. CDR3 length: 17 residues. The germline gives CDR1 WNHNN, CDR2 SYGVQD (reference sequence). V shed 4 bases and J shed 3 bases, with 18 bases lying between them. The CDR3 DNA sequence: TGCGCCAGCAGTGTAGGGCAATCCAATGGGTACACCGGGGAGCTGTTTTTT. This encodes CASSVGQSNGYTGELFF.

V gene TRBV3-1 (or the pseudogene TRBV3-2) combines with J gene TRBJ2-1; no clear D gene. Deletions cut 2 bases from V and 7 bases from J, with 15 bases between. This CDR3 region has 15 residues. Germline values: CDR1 LGHDT, CDR2 YNNKEL (reference sequence). The CDR3: CASSQSFPGRNEQFF. The CDR3 region has the DNA TGTGCCAGCAGCCAAAGTTTCCCGGGTAGGAATGAGCAGTTCTTC.

The chain is built from TRBV7-9 and TRBJ2-7; D is ambiguous. V lost 3 bases, J lost 4 bases, and 10 bases lay in between. Germline assignment: CDR1 SEHNR and CDR2 FQNEAQ (reference sequence). This CDR3 is 13 amino acids long. The CDR3 region has the DNA TGTGCCAGCAGCTTTGAATTGCGGTACGAGCAGTACTTC. Encoded protein: CASSFELRYEQYF.

The sample holds a few counts of this clone. The chain couples TRBV7-2 to TRBJ1-1; maybe TRBD1 (5 bases). The CDR3 has 15 residues. Germline V gene data show CDR1 as SGHTA and CDR2 as FQGNSA. Trimming removed 1 base from V and 7 bases from J, with 16 bases in between. CDR3 nucleotide sequence: TGTGCCAGCAGCTTAGTAGGGACGCAAATTTTTGAAGCTTTCTTT. Residues: CASSLVGTQIFEAFF.

The CDR3 region is CASSVGVAETETQYF. The CDR3 DNA sequence: TGTGCCAGCAGCGTAGGGGTAGCGGAGACAGAGACCCAGTACTTC. J is TRBJ2-5 and V is TRBV9, with a weak D call TRBD2 (6 bases). V lost 0 bases, J lost 4 bases, and 13 bases lay in between. The germline V gene has CDR1 SGDLS and CDR2 YYNGEE. This CDR3 is built from 15 residues.

This clone was detected only once. The rearrangement uses TRBV5-4 and TRBJ1-1; no clear D. Germline V gene lookup returns CDR1 SGHNT and CDR2 YYREEE (reference sequence). V lost 0 bases to trimming and J lost 3 bases, with 9 bases between them. The CDR3 consists of 14 residues. CDR3 nucleotide sequence: TGTGCCAGCAGCTTGGGGGCCGTCGACACTGAAGCTTTCTTT. It codes for CASSLGAVDTEAFF.

The chain is built from TRBV29-1 and TRBJ2-4; D is undetermined. The V gene lost 2 bases and the J gene lost 8 bases, with 13 bases spanning the gap. Looked up from germline, CDR1 is SQVTM and CDR2 is ANQGSEA. The CDR3 totals 13 residues. DNA for the CDR3: TGCAGCGTTGAATTGACCGCTGGAGACATTCAGTACTTC. The encoded protein is CSVELTAGDIQYF. Filled out from reference TRBV29-1 and TRBJ2-4, the complete variable domain reads SAVISQKPSRDICQRGTSLTIQCQVDSQVTMMFWYRQQPGQSLTLIATANQGSEATYESGFVIDKFPISRPNLTFSTLTVSNMSPEDSSIYLCSVELTAGDIQYFGAGTRLSVL.

The chain recombines TRBV18 with TRBJ1-4; D is possibly TRBD1 (5 bases). Deletions cut 3 bases from V and 1 base from J, with 9 bases between. CDR3 size: 15 residues. CDR1 KGHSH and CDR2 LQKENI come from the germline V gene. The DNA of the CDR3 is TGTGCCAGCTCACCTGGCCAGGGAACTAATGAAAAACTGTTTTTT. Translated: CASSPGQGTNEKLFF.

The chain links TRBV5-4 to TRBJ1-2; 9 bases agree with TRBD1. CDR3 length equals 13 residues. CDR1 SGHNT and CDR2 YYREEE come from the germline V gene (reference sequence). V lost 4 bases and J lost 8; bases outside the gene matches: 6. CDR3 sequence (DNA): TGTGCCAGCAGCAAACAGGGGGCTGGGGGCTACACCTTC. This translates into CASSKQGAGGYTF.

To note about this clone: Other nucleotide sequences from this sample produce the same CDR3. V and J are TRBV10-3 and TRBJ1-1, with D perhaps TRBD1 (6 bases). Germline CDR1 reads ENHRY; CDR2 reads SYGVKD. V lost 6 bases, J lost 0 bases, and 11 bases lay in between. CDR3 length: 14 residues. The CDR3, as DNA: TGTGCCATCAGACCGACAGGACTGAACACTGAAGCTTTCTTT. Protein sequence: CAIRPTGLNTEAFF.